A single sample gave rise to the 26 T cell receptor beta chains below, sequenced in a study of PD-L1 blockade in urothelial cancer. Produced via immunoSEQ multiplex PCR; TCRdb's table is partial and in-frame only. The table lists more than 75,000 clones, over 90% of them singletons. The sequenced sample was PBMCs, obtained around atezolizumab (anti-PD-L1) treatment. These receptor sequences come from a man between 60 and 75 years old with urothelial cancer.

CDR3 nucleotides: TGTGCCAGCAGCTTAGGTTTGGCGGCTGAGCAGTTCTTC. Its protein is CASSLGLAAEQFF. The chain combines TRBV7-6 with TRBJ2-1, with D hard to call. This CDR3 comprises 13 residues. Germline assignment: CDR1 SGHVS and CDR2 FNYEAQ. Trimming stripped 1 base from V and 9 bases from J, with 10 bases between.

The V and J genes are TRBV5-1 and TRBJ2-3; tentative D call: TRBD2 (5 bases). Trimming pared 0 bases from V and 2 bases from J, leaving 13 bases between. Germline CDR1 SGHRS, CDR2 YFSETQ. The CDR3 extends over 16 amino acids. CDR3 loop: CASSLALGESTDTQYF. CDR3 in DNA: TGCGCCAGCAGCTTGGCCCTCGGGGAGTCCACAGATACGCAGTATTTT.

This sequence joins TRBV6-1 and TRBJ2-1; the match to TRBD2 covers 10 bases. Trimming removed 1 base from V and 9 bases from J; junction bases left unmatched: 9. The CDR3 loop spans 16 amino acids. Looked up from germline, CDR1 is MNHNS and CDR2 is SASEGT. Written as DNA, the CDR3 is TGTGCCAGCAGTGAAGGTTTGCTAGCGGGAGTCGCTGAGCAGTTCTTC. Residues: CASSEGLLAGVAEQFF.

CDR3 DNA: TGCAGCGTTGAAATGCCGTCCGGGCAGGGGAAAAACATTCAGTACTTC. This encodes CSVEMPSGQGKNIQYF. This chain joins TRBV29-1 and TRBJ2-4; D is perhaps TRBD1 (6 bases). Looked up from germline, CDR1 is SQVTM and CDR2 is ANQGSEA. V was clipped by 2 bases and J by 4 bases, with 18 bases between them. CDR3 length: 16 amino acids.

This rearrangement joins TRBV7-9 to TRBJ1-4; 7 nucleotides agree with TRBD1. The V and J ends lost 6 bases and 8 bases, in that order; junction bases with no gene match: 12. Germline V lookup: CDR1 SEHNR, CDR2 FQNEAQ (reference sequence). The CDR3 is 15 amino acids. CDR3: CASSYRGTGWEKLFF. The DNA for the CDR3 is TGTGCCAGCAGTTACAGGGGAACGGGATGGGAAAAACTGTTTTTT.

The chain links TRBV28 to TRBJ2-5; weak D call: TRBD1 (6 bases). CDR1 MDHEN and CDR2 SYDVKM come from the germline V gene. The CDR3 totals 12 residues. Trimming removed 6 bases at V and 1 base at J, with 6 bases between. CDR3 sequence (DNA): TGTGCCAGCAGACAGGGCCAAGAGACCCAGTACTTC. Translation: CASRQGQETQYF. The whole variable domain, remainder taken from reference TRBV28 and TRBJ2-5, is DVKVTQSSRYLVKRTGEKVFLECVQDMDHENMFWYRQDPGLGLRLIYFSYDVKMKEKGDIPEGYSVSREKKERFSLILESASTNQTSMYLCASRQGQETQYFGPGTRLLVL.

This clone was recorded a few times. The chain combines TRBV7-3 with TRBJ2-2; a weak D match, TRBD2 (6 bases). Deletions cut 5 bases from V and 1 base from J, with 11 bases between. Germline V gene sequence: CDR1 SGHTA, CDR2 FQGTGA. This CDR3 comprises 15 residues. CDR3 amino acids: CASSIIGGNTGELFF. The CDR3, as DNA: TGTGCCAGCAGCATAATCGGGGGGAACACCGGGGAGCTGTTTTTT.

This chain uses TRBV5-1 with TRBJ2-5; 7 bases fit TRBD2. This CDR3 comprises 15 residues. Unmatched junction bases numbered 9, after V lost 5 bases and J lost 2 bases. Germline V lookup: CDR1 SGHRS, CDR2 YFSETQ. The CDR3 reads CASRQSGGSQETQYF. The CDR3 region has the DNA TGCGCCAGCAGACAGTCCGGCGGGAGTCAAGAGACCCAGTACTTC.

The chain couples TRBV7-8 to TRBJ2-7, with D possibly TRBD2 on 6 matching bases. The CDR3 length is 15 residues. V dropped 1 base and J dropped 6 bases, with 16 bases sitting between them. CDR1 SGHVS and CDR2 FQNEAQ come from the germline V gene. In DNA form, the CDR3 reads TGTGCCAGCAGCTTAGATTGGGCAAGAGCGGGCGAGCAGTACTTC. Translation: CASSLDWARAGEQYF.

This clone appeared a few times. The rearrangement joins TRBV19 to TRBJ2-7, with D perhaps TRBD2 (6 bases). Germline V gives CDR1 LNHDA, CDR2 SQIVND (reference sequence). V gave up 9 bases and J gave up 2 bases, with 20 bases separating them. This CDR3 is built from 15 residues. The DNA for the CDR3 is TGTGCCAGCCGACCCGGGGGAGCCGACCCCTACGAGCAGTACTTC. Amino acids: CASRPGGADPYEQYF.

The chain uses TRBV5-6 and TRBJ2-1; D remains unclear. The V and J ends lost 5 bases and 10 bases respectively, with 22 bases between them. This CDR3 has 15 residues. CDR1 and CDR2 from the germline V gene are SGHDT and YYEEEE. As DNA, the CDR3 is TGTGCCAGCAGTCGGCTACTCAGCGATTTATGGGAGCAGTTCTTC. Translation gives CASSRLLSDLWEQFF.

The V call is TRBV5-1, the J call TRBJ2-5; 12 bases are shared with TRBD2. V lost 5 bases and J lost 2; bases outside the gene matches: 7. Per the germline V gene, CDR1 is SGHRS and CDR2 is YFSETQ. The CDR3 is 16 residues long. Here the CDR3 reads CASSPGLAGGQETQYF. The CDR3, as DNA: TGCGCCAGCAGTCCGGGCCTAGCGGGGGGGCAAGAGACCCAGTACTTC.

The rearrangement joins TRBV4-3 to TRBJ1-1; 10 bases line up with TRBD1. The CDR3 spans 19 residues. CDR1 and CDR2 from the germline V gene are LGHNA and YSLEER. J gave up 1 base and V 2 bases, and 13 bases lay outside the gene matches. CDR3 coding DNA: TGCGCCAGCAGCCAAATGTGGACAGGGGGTCGGTATGGGAACACTGAAGCTTTCTTT. Translated: CASSQMWTGGRYGNTEAFF.

The sample holds one count of this clone. The J gene is TRBJ1-3, the V gene TRBV6-5; 7 positions agree with TRBD1. Germline loops: CDR1 MNHEY, CDR2 SVGAGI. J was trimmed by 3 bases and V by 7 bases; bases with no gene match: 9. CDR3 size: 15 residues. Here the CDR3 reads CASTLRQGGGNTIYF. The CDR3, as DNA: TGTGCCAGCACCTTGCGACAGGGAGGTGGAAACACCATATATTTT.

The chain combines TRBV6-5 with TRBJ2-7, with 7 bases lining up with TRBD1. Trimming removed 2 bases from V and 3 bases from J; junction bases left unmatched: 7. This CDR3 comprises 15 residues. Germline loops: CDR1 MNHEY, CDR2 SVGAGI. This CDR3 is CASSYQVQGFYEQYF. As DNA, the CDR3 is TGTGCCAGCAGTTACCAGGTACAGGGGTTCTACGAGCAGTACTTC.

The chain carries TRBV6-1 and TRBJ1-6; unclear D gene. Trimming pared 10 bases from V and 10 bases from J, leaving 11 bases between. Germline V lookup: CDR1 MNHNS, CDR2 SASEGT. CDR3 length equals 11 residues. The DNA of the CDR3 is TGTGCCACCCAGACTGTATCACCCCTCCACTTT. This codes for CATQTVSPLHF.

The V call is TRBV28, the J call TRBJ1-5, with unresolved D. Germline CDR1 is MDHEN and CDR2 is SYDVKM. V was pared by 0 bases and J by 6 bases, with 3 bases between. The CDR3 spans 12 residues. The CDR3 region has the DNA TGTGCCAGCAGTTTATGGAGTCAGCCCCAGCATTTT. Encoded protein: CASSLWSQPQHF. Filled out from reference TRBV28 and TRBJ1-5, the complete variable domain reads DVKVTQSSRYLVKRTGEKVFLECVQDMDHENMFWYRQDPGLGLRLIYFSYDVKMKEKGDIPEGYSVSREKKERFSLILESASTNQTSMYLCASSLWSQPQHFGDGTRLSIL.

The CDR3 is CASSLGAGVTYEQYF. In DNA form, the CDR3 reads TGTGCCAGCAGCTTAGGAGCGGGAGTGACCTACGAGCAGTACTTC. The chain carries TRBV11-2 and TRBJ2-7; 8 bases agree with TRBD2. This CDR3 spans 15 amino acids. Germline assignment: CDR1 SGHAT and CDR2 FQNNGV. Trimming removed 1 base from V and 2 bases from J; junction bases left unmatched: 4. The full variable domain, in which reference TRBV11-2 and TRBJ2-7 provide the parts outside the CDR3, is EAGVAQSPRYKIIEKRQSVAFWCNPISGHATLYWYQQILGQGPKLLIQFQNNGVVDDSQLPKDRFSAERLKGVDSTLKIQPAKLEDSAVYLCASSLGAGVTYEQYFGPGTRLTVT.

This clone was seen a few times. The genes are TRBV30 and TRBJ1-1; D not resolved. The germline V gene has CDR1 GTSNPN and CDR2 SVGIG (reference sequence). V was trimmed by 6 bases and J by 0 bases, leaving 17 bases between them. This CDR3 contains 15 residues. The CDR3 sequence: CACFMGAALNTEAFF. The CDR3 DNA reads as TGTGCCTGTTTTATGGGAGCGGCCTTGAACACTGAAGCTTTCTTT.

The V gene is TRBV7-9, the J gene TRBJ1-5; D is undetermined. The germline V gene has CDR1 SEHNR and CDR2 FQNEAQ (reference sequence). There are 12 residues in the CDR3. V shed 6 bases and J shed 7 bases, with 10 bases lying between them. Here the CDR3 reads CASSQRWQPQHF. CDR3 in DNA: TGTGCCAGCAGTCAACGGTGGCAGCCCCAGCATTTT.

The V call is TRBV29-1, the J call TRBJ2-1; D may be TRBD1 (6 bases). In germline, CDR1 is SQVTM, CDR2 ANQGSEA. Trimming removed 7 bases from V and 0 bases from J, with 19 bases in between. The CDR3 extends over 16 amino acids. The CDR3 sequence: CSADSNRASSYNEQFF. The CDR3 nucleotides are TGCAGCGCTGATTCCAACAGGGCTAGCTCCTACAATGAGCAGTTCTTC.

The V gene is TRBV7-2, the J gene TRBJ2-7; D ambiguous. The V gene's germline CDR1 is SGHTA and CDR2 FQGNSA. CDR3 size: 11 residues. Trimming took 7 bases from V and 0 from J, leaving 4 bases between them. The CDR3 bases are TGTGCCAGCACTAGCTCCTACGAGCAGTACTTC. It codes for CASTSSYEQYF.

This chain connects TRBV6-6 to TRBJ1-6; no clear D. The CDR3 is made up of 14 amino acids. V was cut by 5 bases and J by 7 bases, with 12 bases left in between. Germline CDR1 MNHNY, CDR2 SVGAGI (reference sequence). The DNA of the CDR3 is TGTGCCAGCAGTCACAGCTCTGGAAATTCACCCCTCCACTTT. It specifies CASSHSSGNSPLHF.

CDR3 region: CASARTGGKETQYF. The CDR3 coding sequence is TGTGCCAGCGCCCGGACGGGGGGAAAAGAGACCCAGTACTTC. The chain recombines TRBV7-3 with TRBJ2-5, with 7 bases that match TRBD2. The germline V gene has CDR1 SGHTA and CDR2 FQGTGA. Trimming at V came to 8 bases and at J to 3 bases, leaving 9 bases not matched to a gene. The CDR3 runs to 14 residues.

This clone was seen a single time. This CDR3 reads CATSRDFSGEQYF. The CDR3 DNA reads as TGTGCCACCAGCAGAGATTTTAGCGGCGAGCAGTACTTC. The chain is built from TRBV15 and TRBJ2-7, with D possibly TRBD2 on 6 matching bases. CDR3 size: 13 residues. With 0 bases removed from V and 6 bases from J, the gap between germline ends came to 9 bases. Germline-derived CDR1 and CDR2 are LNHNV and YYDKDF (reference sequence).

The rearrangement joins TRBV7-2 to TRBJ2-7; D is perhaps TRBD2 (7 bases). The CDR3 length is 16 residues. CDR1 and CDR2 from the germline V gene are SGHTA and FQGNSA. V dropped 5 bases and J dropped 0 bases, with 17 bases sitting between them. The CDR3 protein is CASSHGGGASSYEQYF. The CDR3 coding sequence is TGTGCCAGCAGCCATGGGGGGGGCGCTAGCTCCTACGAGCAGTACTTC. The whole variable domain, remainder taken from reference TRBV7-2 and TRBJ2-7, is GAGVSQSPSNKVTEKGKDVELRCDPISGHTALYWYRQSLGQGLEFLIYFQGNSAPDKSGLPSDRFSAERTGGSVSTLTIQRTQQEDSAVYLCASSHGGGASSYEQYFGPGTRLTVT.